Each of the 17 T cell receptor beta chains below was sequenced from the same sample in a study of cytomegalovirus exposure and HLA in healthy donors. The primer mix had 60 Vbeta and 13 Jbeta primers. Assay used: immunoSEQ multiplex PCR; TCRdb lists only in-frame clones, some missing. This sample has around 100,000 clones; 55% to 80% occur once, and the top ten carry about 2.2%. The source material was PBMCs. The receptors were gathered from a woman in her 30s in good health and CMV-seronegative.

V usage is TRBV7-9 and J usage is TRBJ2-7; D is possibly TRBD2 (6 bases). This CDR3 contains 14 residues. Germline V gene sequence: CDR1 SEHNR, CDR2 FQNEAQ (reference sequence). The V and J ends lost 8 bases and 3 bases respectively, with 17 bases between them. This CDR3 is CASGEDGEGYEQYF. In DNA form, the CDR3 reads TGTGCCAGCGGGGAGGACGGAGAAGGCTACGAGCAGTACTTC. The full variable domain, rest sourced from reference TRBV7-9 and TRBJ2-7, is DTGVSQNPRHKITKRGQNVTFRCDPISEHNRLYWYRQTLGQGPEFLTYFQNEAQLEKSRLLSDRFSAERPKGSFSTLEIQRTEQGDSAMYLCASGEDGEGYEQYFGPGTRLTVT.

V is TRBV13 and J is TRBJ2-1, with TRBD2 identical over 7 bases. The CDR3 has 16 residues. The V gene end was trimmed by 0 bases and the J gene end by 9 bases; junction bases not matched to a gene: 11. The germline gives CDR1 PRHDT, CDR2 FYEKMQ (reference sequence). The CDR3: CASSLGLAGEYGEQFF. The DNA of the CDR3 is TGTGCCAGCAGCTTAGGGTTGGCGGGAGAGTATGGTGAGCAGTTCTTC.

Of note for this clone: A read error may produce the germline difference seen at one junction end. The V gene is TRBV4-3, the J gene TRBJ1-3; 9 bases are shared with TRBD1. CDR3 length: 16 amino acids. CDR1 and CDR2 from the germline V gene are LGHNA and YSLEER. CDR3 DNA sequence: TGCGCCAGCAGCCAAGCCACAGGGGGCTCTGGAAGCACCATATATTTT. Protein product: CASSQATGGSGSTIYF.

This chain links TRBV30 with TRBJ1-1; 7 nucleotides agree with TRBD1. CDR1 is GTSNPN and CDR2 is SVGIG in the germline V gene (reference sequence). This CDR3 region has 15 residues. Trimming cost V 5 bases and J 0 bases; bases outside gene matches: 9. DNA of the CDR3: TGTGCCTGGGGCGGACAGGACAACATGAACACTGAAGCTTTCTTT. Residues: CAWGGQDNMNTEAFF.

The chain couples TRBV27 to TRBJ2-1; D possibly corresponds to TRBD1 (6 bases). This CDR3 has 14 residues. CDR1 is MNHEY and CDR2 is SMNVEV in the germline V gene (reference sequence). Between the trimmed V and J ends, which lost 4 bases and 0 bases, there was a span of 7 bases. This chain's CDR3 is CASSSRGSYNEQFF. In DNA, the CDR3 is TGTGCCAGCAGTTCCAGGGGCTCCTACAATGAGCAGTTCTTC.

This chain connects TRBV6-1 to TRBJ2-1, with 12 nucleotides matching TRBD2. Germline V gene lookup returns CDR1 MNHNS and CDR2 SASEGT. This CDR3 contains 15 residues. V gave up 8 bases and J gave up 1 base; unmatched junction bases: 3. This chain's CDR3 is CASLGLAGSYNEQFF. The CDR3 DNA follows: TGTGCCAGCCTTGGACTAGCGGGGTCCTACAATGAGCAGTTCTTC.

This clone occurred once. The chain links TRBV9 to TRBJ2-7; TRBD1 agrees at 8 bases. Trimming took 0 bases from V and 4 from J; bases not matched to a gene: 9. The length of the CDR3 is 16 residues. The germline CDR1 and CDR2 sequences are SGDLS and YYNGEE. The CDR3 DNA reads TGTGCCAGCAGCGTAGATGCTTCAGGGGGCGGTTACGAGCAGTACTTC. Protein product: CASSVDASGGGYEQYF.

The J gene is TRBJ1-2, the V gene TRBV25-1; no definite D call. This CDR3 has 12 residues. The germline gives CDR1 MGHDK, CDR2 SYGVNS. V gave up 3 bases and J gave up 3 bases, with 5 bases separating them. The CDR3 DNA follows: TGTGCCAGCAGTGACGGTTACTATGGCTACACCTTC. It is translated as CASSDGYYGYTF.

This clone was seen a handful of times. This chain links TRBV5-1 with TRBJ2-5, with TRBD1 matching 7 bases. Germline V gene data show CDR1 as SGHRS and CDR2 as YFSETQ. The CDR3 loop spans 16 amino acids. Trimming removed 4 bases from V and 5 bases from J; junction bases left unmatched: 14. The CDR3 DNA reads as TGCGCCAGCAGCACACAGGGGCTAAGAGAAATGGAGACCCAGTACTTC. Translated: CASSTQGLREMETQYF.

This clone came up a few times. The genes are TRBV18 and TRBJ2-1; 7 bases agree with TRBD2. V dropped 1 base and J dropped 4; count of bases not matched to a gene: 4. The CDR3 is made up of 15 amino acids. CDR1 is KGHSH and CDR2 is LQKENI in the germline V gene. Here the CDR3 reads CASSPQAGTYNEQFF. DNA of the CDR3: TGTGCCAGCTCACCACAAGCGGGAACGTACAATGAGCAGTTCTTC. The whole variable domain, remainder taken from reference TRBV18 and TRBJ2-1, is NAGVMQNPRHLVRRRGQEARLRCSPMKGHSHVYWYRQLPEEGLKFMVYLQKENIIDESGMPKERFSAEFPKEGPSILRIQQVVRGDSAAYFCASSPQAGTYNEQFFGPGTRLTVL.

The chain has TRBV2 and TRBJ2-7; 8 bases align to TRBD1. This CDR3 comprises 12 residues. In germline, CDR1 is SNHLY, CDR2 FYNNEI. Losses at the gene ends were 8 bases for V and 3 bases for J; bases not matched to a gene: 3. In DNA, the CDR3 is TGTGCCAGCGGGGGACAGGTCTACGAGCAGTACTTC. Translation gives CASGGQVYEQYF.

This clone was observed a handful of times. The CDR3 loop is CASQGQDNQPQHF. In nucleotides, the CDR3 is TGTGCCTCTCAGGGACAGGACAATCAGCCCCAGCATTTT. The V gene is TRBV15, the J gene TRBJ1-5; 8 nucleotides align to TRBD1. Trimming removed 11 bases from V and 3 bases from J; junction bases left unmatched: 6. Germline assignment: CDR1 LNHNV and CDR2 YYDKDF (reference sequence). This CDR3 has 13 amino acids.

The CDR3 loop reads CASGLAYTDTQYF. The CDR3 DNA sequence: TGCGCCAGCGGGCTAGCGTACACAGATACGCAGTATTTT. The gene calls are TRBV10-2 and TRBJ2-3; tentatively, D is TRBD2 (6 bases). Germline CDR1 WSHSY, CDR2 SAAADI. This CDR3 region has 13 residues. V lost 8 bases and J lost 2, with 11 bases in between.

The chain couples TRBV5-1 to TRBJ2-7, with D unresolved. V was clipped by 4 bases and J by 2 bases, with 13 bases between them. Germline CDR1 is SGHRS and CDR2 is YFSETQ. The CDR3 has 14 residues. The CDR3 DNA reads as TGCGCCAGCAGCGTCGGCTACAGTACCTACGAGCAGTACTTC. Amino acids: CASSVGYSTYEQYF. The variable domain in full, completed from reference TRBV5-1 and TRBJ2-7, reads KAGVTQTPRYLIKTRGQQVTLSCSPISGHRSVSWYQQTPGQGLQFLFEYFSETQRNKGNFPGRFSGRQFSNSRSEMNVSTLELGDSALYLCASSVGYSTYEQYFGPGTRLTVT.

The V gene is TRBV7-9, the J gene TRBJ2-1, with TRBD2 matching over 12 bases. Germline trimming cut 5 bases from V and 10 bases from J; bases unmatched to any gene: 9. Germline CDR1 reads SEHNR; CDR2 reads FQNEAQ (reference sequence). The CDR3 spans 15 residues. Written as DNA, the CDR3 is TGTGCCAGCAGCCAGCTAGCGGGAGGGCCTGGGGAGCAGTTCTTC. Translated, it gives CASSQLAGGPGEQFF.

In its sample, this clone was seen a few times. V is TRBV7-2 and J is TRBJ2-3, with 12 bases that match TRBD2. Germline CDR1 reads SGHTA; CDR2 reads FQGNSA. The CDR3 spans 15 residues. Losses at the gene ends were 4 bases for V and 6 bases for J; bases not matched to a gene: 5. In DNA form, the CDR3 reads TGTGCCAGCAGCTCGCTACTAGCGGGAGGCGATACGCAGTATTTT. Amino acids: CASSSLLAGGDTQYF.

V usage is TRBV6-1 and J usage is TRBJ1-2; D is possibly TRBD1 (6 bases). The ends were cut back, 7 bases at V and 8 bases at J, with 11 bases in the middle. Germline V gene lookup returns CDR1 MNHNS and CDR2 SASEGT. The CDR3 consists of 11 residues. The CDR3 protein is CASTPGEGYTF. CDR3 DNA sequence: TGTGCCAGCACGCCAGGGGAAGGCTACACCTTC.